This T cell receptor (beta chain) was found in a study of Ad26.COV2.S vaccination and SARS-CoV-2 variants. V was clipped by 0 bases and J by 8 bases, with 13 bases between them. Germline CDR1 ENHRY, CDR2 SYGVKD. This CDR3 spans 14 amino acids. The treatment was: some 20 received Ad26.COV2.S at low or high dose, single or two shots; about five received placebo; per-sample allocation not given. Specimen acquisition occurred on day 63 following the initial vaccine or placebo injection. The data were produced by immunoSEQ multiplex PCR, yet TCRdb's version contains in-frame clones alone and is incomplete. This table holds approximately 410,000 clones, about 90% found once.

The V gene is TRBV10-3, the J gene TRBJ1-2, with D possibly TRBD1 on 5 matching bases. The TCR sequence derives from a person between 18 and 60 years old who received the Ad26.COV2.S COVID-19 vaccine or a placebo. Material: peripheral blood, obtained in a trial of Ad26.COV2.S vaccine versus placebo. The DNA of the CDR3 is TGTGCCATCAGTGAGTCTCAGGGTCTTTACGGCTACACCTTC. It yields the protein CAISESQGLYGYTF.